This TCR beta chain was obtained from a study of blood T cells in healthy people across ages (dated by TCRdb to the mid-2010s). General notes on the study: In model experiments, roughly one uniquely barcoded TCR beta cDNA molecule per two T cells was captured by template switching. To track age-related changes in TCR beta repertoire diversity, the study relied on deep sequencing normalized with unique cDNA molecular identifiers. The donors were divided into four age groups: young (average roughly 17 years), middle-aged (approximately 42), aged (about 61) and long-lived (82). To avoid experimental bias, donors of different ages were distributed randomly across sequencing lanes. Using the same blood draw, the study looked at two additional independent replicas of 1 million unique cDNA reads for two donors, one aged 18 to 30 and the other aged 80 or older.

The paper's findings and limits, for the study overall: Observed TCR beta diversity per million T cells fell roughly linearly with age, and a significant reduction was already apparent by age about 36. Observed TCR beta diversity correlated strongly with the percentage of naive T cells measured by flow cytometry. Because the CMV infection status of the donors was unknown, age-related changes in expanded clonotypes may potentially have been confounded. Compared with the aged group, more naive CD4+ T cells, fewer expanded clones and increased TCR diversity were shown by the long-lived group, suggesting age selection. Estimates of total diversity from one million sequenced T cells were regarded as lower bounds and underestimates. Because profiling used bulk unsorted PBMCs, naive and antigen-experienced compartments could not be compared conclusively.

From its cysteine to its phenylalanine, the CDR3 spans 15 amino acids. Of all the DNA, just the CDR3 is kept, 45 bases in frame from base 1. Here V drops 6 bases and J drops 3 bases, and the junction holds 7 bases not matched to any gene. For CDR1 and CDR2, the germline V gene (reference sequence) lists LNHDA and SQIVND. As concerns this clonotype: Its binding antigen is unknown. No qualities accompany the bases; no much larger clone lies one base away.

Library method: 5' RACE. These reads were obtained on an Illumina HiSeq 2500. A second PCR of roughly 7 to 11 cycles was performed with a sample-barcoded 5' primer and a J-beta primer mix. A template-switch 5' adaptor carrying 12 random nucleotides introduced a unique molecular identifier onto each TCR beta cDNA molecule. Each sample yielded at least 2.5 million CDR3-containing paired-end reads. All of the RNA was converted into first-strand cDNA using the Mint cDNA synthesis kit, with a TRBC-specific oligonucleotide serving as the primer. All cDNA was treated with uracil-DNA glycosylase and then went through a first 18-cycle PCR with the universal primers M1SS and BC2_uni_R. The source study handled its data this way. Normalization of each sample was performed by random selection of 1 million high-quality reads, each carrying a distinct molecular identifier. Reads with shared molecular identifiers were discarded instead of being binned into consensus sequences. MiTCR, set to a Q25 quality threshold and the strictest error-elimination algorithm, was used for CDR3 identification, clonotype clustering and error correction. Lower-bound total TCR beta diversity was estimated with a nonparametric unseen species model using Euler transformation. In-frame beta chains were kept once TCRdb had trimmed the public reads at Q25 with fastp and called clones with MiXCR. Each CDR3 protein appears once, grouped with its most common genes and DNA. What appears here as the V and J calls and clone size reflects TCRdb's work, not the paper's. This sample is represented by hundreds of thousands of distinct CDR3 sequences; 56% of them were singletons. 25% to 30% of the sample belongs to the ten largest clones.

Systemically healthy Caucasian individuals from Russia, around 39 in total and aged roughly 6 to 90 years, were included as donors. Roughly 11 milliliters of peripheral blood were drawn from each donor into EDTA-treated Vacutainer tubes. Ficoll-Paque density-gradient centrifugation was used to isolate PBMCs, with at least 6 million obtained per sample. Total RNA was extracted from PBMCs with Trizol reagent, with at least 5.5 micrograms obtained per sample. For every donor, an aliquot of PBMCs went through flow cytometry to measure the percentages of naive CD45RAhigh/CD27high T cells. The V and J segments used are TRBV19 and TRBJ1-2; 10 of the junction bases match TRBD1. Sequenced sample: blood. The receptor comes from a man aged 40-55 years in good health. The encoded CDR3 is CASRKRQGADYGYTF. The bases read TGTGCCAGTAGAAAACGACAGGGGGCGGACTATGGCTACACCTTC.